This T cell receptor (beta chain) is drawn from a study of blood T cell repertoires in COVID-19. On the study more broadly: There were acute and convalescent COVID-19 samples, and they came from the United States, Italy and Spain.

Germline CDR1 reads SGHTA; CDR2 reads FQGNSA. The ends were cut back, 3 bases at V and 4 bases at J, with 10 bases in the middle. This CDR3 is built from 14 residues. The table came from immunoSEQ multiplex PCR; TCRdb's copy has only in-frame clones and leaves some out. The sample records a few hundred thousand clones, 80% to 90% being singletons. Participants had their cohort set by participant-reported clinical history. Material: PBMCs or T cells enriched from blood (not recorded which). The sequence derives from a woman between 45 and 60 years old who had been exposed to COVID-19. The chain is built from TRBV7-2 and TRBJ1-3; D unresolved. CDR3 region: CASSFSGGGNTIYF. CDR3 DNA sequence: TGTGCCAGCAGCTTTAGCGGAGGGGGAAACACCATATATTTT.